The 8 T cell receptor beta chains below were found in one sample sequenced in a study of CD8 T cells in Susac syndrome. The authors reverse transcribed roughly 0.5 to 1 ug RNA with random hexamers. TCRdb reprocessed the immunoSEQ multiplex PCR reads with MiXCR, giving one entry per CDR3 protein. The table shows 150,000 to 200,000 distinct CDR3 sequences, with 92% occurring only once. Sample: CD4+ T cells from PBMCs. The receptor source for this set is a human donor in good health.

The V gene is TRBV5-1, the J gene TRBJ2-1; TRBD2 might be the D (6 bases). Trimming stripped 4 bases from V and 4 bases from J, with 24 bases between. CDR1 is SGHRS, CDR2 YFSETQ, per germline. The length of the CDR3 is 18 residues. CDR3 protein: CASSPPPGLIRSYNEQFF. The CDR3 nucleotides read TGCGCCAGCAGCCCACCGCCGGGACTCATCCGAAGTTACAATGAGCAGTTCTTC.

The chain couples TRBV29-1 to TRBJ1-2; 10 bases fit TRBD1. J lost 8 bases, V lost 5 bases, and 8 bases had no gene match. Germline V CDR1 and CDR2: SQVTM, ANQGSEA. The length of the CDR3 is 13 residues. The DNA of the CDR3 is TGCAGCGTTTTTGGGACAGGGGTATGGGGCTACACCTTC. It is translated as CSVFGTGVWGYTF. The whole variable domain, remainder taken from reference TRBV29-1 and TRBJ1-2, is SAVISQKPSRDICQRGTSLTIQCQVDSQVTMMFWYRQQPGQSLTLIATANQGSEATYESGFVIDKFPISRPNLTFSTLTVSNMSPEDSSIYLCSVFGTGVWGYTFGSGTRLTVV.

The V and J genes are TRBV3-1 and TRBJ2-2, with D possibly TRBD1 on 5 matching bases. The CDR3 covers 14 residues. Germline lookup yields CDR1 LGHDT and CDR2 YNNKEL (reference sequence). V lost 4 bases and J 9 bases, leaving 15 bases between the germline ends. The CDR3 spells CASSPQGILRELFF. CDR3 DNA sequence: TGTGCCAGCAGCCCGCAGGGAATCTTACGGGAGCTGTTTTTT.

The V call is TRBV11-2, the J call TRBJ1-1; 8 nucleotides match TRBD1. This CDR3 is 14 amino acids long. Germline assignment: CDR1 SGHAT and CDR2 FQNNGV. V was clipped by 3 bases and J by 5 bases; unmatched bases: 5. The CDR3 sequence: CASSFNRGDTEAFF. The DNA for the CDR3 is TGTGCCAGCAGCTTCAACAGGGGGGATACTGAAGCTTTCTTT.

This sequence joins TRBV28 and TRBJ2-7; TRBD2 aligns across 7 bases. The length of the CDR3 is 16 residues. Germline trimming cut 5 bases from V and 0 bases from J; bases unmatched to any gene: 10. CDR1 and CDR2 (germline): MDHEN, SYDVKM. CDR3 coding DNA: TGTGCCAGCAGTGGGCTTGGACGCGGGAGCTCCTACGAGCAGTACTTC. It is translated as CASSGLGRGSSYEQYF. The full variable domain, rest sourced from reference TRBV28 and TRBJ2-7, is DVKVTQSSRYLVKRTGEKVFLECVQDMDHENMFWYRQDPGLGLRLIYFSYDVKMKEKGDIPEGYSVSREKKERFSLILESASTNQTSMYLCASSGLGRGSSYEQYFGPGTRLTVT.

The CDR3 sequence: CASSSNFDPYEQYF. The CDR3 region has the DNA TGTGCCAGCTCATCCAATTTCGACCCCTACGAGCAGTACTTC. This chain links TRBV18 with TRBJ2-7; D call uncertain. The CDR3 totals 14 residues. The V end was cut by 5 bases, the J end by 2 bases, with 13 bases between. Germline V CDR1 and CDR2: KGHSH, LQKENI.

V usage is TRBV29-1 and J usage is TRBJ1-4; the D is unclear. V was clipped by 3 bases and J by 2 bases, with 1 base between them. Germline CDR1 is SQVTM and CDR2 is ANQGSEA. The CDR3 loop spans 11 amino acids. The CDR3 here is CSVDTNEKLFF. The CDR3 DNA follows: TGCAGCGTTGACACTAATGAAAAACTGTTTTTT.

This clonotype was seen just once. The chain uses TRBV6-1 and TRBJ2-2, with unresolved D. V lost 4 bases to trimming and J lost 5 bases, with 8 bases between them. There are 13 residues in the CDR3. Germline CDR1 MNHNS, CDR2 SASEGT. The CDR3 reads CASSVYGTGELFF. CDR3 DNA sequence: TGTGCCAGCAGTGTGTACGGGACCGGGGAGCTGTTTTTT.